The clone carrying this T cell receptor beta chain was recorded at least ten times. Libraries of TCR beta came from iRepertoire HTBI primers plus Arm-PCR of CDR3 regions. TCRdb used MiXCR to reprocess the multiplex PCR reads, holding one entry per CDR3 protein. The sample lists 300,000 or so distinct CDR3 sequences; about 20% were seen once. This specimen comes from a study of regulatory T cells in long-lasting Graves disease. CDR3 length: 14 amino acids. Germline assignment: CDR1 ENHRY and CDR2 SYGVKD. Trimming left V 4 bases short and J 4 bases short, with 13 bases between. Noted time point: persistent/refractory GD, antithyroid drugs over 5 years with positive TRAb. PBMC-derived RNA was used for the TCR library.

The clonotype originates from a female donor with Graves disease. This chain uses TRBV10-3 with TRBJ1-1, with D uncertain. Source: peripheral blood mononuclear cells (PBMCs), taken when the disease was refractory, from a patient treated with antithyroid drugs. CDR3 in DNA: TGTGCCATCAGTGTATCCCCCCGGGCCACTGAAGCTTTCTTT. Its protein is CAISVSPRATEAFF.